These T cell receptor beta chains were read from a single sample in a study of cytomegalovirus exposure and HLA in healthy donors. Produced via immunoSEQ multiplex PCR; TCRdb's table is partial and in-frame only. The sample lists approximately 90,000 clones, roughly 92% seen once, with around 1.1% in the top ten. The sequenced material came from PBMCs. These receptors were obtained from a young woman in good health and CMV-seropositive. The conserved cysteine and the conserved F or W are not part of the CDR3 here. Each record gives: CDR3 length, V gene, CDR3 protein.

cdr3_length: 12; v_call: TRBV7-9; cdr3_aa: ASSLAGEGNEQF
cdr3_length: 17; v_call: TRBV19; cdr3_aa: ASSIFSAPFTEMNTEAF
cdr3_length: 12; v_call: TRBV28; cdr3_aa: ASSFVGGPPEAF
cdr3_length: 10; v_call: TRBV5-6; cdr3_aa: ASSSQRNEQF
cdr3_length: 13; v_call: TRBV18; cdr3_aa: ASSPGGQGGQPQH
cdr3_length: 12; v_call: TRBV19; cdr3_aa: ASRNRDSNQPQH
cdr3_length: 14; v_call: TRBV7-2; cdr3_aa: ASSLSWGLGTDTQY
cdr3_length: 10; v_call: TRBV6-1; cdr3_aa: ASSARLAEQF
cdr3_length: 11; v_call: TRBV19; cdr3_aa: ASSPTTGHEQY
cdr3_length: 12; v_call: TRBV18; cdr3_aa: ASSVRGISNEQF
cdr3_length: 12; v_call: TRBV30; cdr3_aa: AWRSGGGWNEQF
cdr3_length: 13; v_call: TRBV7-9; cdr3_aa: ASSLVAGGSSGAF
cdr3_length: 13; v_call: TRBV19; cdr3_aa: ASKWRQGGNQPQH
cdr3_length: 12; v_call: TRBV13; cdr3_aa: ASSLGLAGATQY
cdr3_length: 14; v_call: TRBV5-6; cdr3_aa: ASSFGAGGPSYEQY
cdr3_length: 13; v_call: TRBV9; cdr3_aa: ASSVSAGLNTEAF
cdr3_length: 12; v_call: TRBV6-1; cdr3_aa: ATIPGTGAYEQY
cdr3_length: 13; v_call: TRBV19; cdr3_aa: ASTGTGARGQPQH
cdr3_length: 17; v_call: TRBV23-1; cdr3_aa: ASSQRGKQGELAKNIQY
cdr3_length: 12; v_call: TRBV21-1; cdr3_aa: ASTGQEFSYEQY
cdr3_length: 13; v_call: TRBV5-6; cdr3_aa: ASSLLEINYYEQY
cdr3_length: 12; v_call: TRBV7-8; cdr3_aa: ASSLGGDREAQY
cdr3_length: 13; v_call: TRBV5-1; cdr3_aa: ASSGVGAAYNEQF
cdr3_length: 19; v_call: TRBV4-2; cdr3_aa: ASSQAPPLAGVRWSTDTQY
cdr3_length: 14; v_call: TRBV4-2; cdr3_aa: ASSQVGSGRYNEQF
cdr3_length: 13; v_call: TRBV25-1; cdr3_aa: ASSGTGYSGNTIY
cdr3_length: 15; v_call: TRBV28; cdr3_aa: ASSLPIGLAGGREQY
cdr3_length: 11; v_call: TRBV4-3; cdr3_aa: ASSQGTGDSQF
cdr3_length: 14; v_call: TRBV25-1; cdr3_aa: ASSGTPDREYNEQF
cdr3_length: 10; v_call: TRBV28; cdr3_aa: ASSLPGYEQY
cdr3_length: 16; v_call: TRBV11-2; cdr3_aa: ASSLVLNAGFANQPQH
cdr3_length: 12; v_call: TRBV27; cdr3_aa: ASSPMALTYGYT
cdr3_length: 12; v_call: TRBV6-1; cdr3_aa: ASSRTGPSYEQY
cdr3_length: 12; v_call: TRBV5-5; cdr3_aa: ASSFRHEGYEQY
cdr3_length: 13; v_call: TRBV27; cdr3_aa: ASSSSAGVAYEQY
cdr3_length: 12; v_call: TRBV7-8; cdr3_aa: ASSPIDRAYEQY
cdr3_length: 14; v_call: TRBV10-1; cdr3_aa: ASRYDGTGGGTEAF
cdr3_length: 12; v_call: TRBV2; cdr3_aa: ASSASEVGQPQH
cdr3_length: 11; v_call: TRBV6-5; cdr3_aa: ASSYYTDYEQY
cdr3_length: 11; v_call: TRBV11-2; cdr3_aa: ASSLGETYEQY
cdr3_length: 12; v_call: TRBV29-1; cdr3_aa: SVELKGGLYEQY
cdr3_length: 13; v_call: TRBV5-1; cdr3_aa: ASSTTRSSYNEQF
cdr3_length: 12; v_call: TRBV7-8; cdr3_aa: ASSLGASGNTIY
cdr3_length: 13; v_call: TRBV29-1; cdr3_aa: SVVGGSSGANVLT
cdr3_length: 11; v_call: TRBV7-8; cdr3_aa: ASSLASVNEQF
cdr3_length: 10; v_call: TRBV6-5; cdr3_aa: ASSAGFPEQF
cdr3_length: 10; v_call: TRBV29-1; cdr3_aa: SVGLAGVEQY
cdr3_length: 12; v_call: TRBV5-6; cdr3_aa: ASSLLQGVAGYT
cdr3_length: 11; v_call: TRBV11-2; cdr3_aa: ASSPRDYNEQF
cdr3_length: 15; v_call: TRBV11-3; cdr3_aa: ASSLAPSGRPYNEQF
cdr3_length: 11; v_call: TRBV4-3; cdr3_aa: ASSPLQGNEQF
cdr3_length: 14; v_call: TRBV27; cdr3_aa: ASRLSWTSDTWEQY
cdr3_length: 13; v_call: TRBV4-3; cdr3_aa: ASSPSTGAGETQY
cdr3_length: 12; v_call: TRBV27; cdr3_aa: ASSRQPNYNEQF
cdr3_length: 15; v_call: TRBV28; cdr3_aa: ASSLYFVPSGSYEQY
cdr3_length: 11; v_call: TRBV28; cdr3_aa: ASCGGGTDTQY
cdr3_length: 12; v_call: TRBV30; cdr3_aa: AWIARSRNTEAF
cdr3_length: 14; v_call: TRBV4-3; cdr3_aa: ASSQDRGTAYNEQF
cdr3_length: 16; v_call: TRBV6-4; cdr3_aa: ASSAAPQGTANTGELF